These 4 T cell receptor beta chains share one sample of origin, sequenced in a study of T cell responses to AZD1222 COVID-19 vaccine. Clones were read by immunoSEQ multiplex PCR, and TCRdb kept only the in-frame ones, dropping some. Of about 99,000 clones detected, about 91% appear once; the ten largest clones hold around 20%. Specimen: peripheral blood, collected on day 0 of AZD1222 vaccination. Every receptor here comes from an adult in good health.

The rearrangement uses TRBV13 and TRBJ2-5; D not resolved. CDR1 PRHDT and CDR2 FYEKMQ come from the germline V gene (reference sequence). This CDR3 has 13 amino acids. V lost 0 bases and J 5 bases, leaving 7 bases between the germline ends. The CDR3, as DNA: TGTGCCAGCAGCTTAGGCCTGGGGGAGACCCAGTACTTC. Residues: CASSLGLGETQYF.

This chain uses TRBV10-1 with TRBJ1-1, with a tentative D call TRBD1 (5 bases). This CDR3 comprises 13 residues. Germline values: CDR1 WNHNN, CDR2 SYGVQD (reference sequence). The germline V and J ends were trimmed by 0 bases and 9 bases, with 11 bases remaining between them. CDR3 amino acids: CASSESTGGKAFF. In DNA, the CDR3 is TGCGCCAGCAGTGAGTCAACAGGAGGAAAAGCTTTCTTT.

The chain carries TRBV19 and TRBJ1-5, with D unresolved. The CDR3 extends over 16 amino acids. Germline V CDR1 and CDR2: LNHDA, SQIVND (reference sequence). V lost 3 bases, J lost 5 bases, and 17 bases lay in between. The CDR3 DNA reads TGTGCCAGTAGTATTAGTCCGGAGGATAGTTATCAGCCCCAGCATTTT. It codes for CASSISPEDSYQPQHF.

The V gene is TRBV2, the J gene TRBJ1-1, with D hard to call. The V gene's germline CDR1 is SNHLY and CDR2 FYNNEI. The CDR3 totals 14 residues. Trimming removed 8 bases from V and 0 bases from J, with 13 bases in between. The CDR3 nucleotides are TGTGCCAGCCACCTCACACTTATGAACACTGAAGCTTTCTTT. Amino acid sequence: CASHLTLMNTEAFF.